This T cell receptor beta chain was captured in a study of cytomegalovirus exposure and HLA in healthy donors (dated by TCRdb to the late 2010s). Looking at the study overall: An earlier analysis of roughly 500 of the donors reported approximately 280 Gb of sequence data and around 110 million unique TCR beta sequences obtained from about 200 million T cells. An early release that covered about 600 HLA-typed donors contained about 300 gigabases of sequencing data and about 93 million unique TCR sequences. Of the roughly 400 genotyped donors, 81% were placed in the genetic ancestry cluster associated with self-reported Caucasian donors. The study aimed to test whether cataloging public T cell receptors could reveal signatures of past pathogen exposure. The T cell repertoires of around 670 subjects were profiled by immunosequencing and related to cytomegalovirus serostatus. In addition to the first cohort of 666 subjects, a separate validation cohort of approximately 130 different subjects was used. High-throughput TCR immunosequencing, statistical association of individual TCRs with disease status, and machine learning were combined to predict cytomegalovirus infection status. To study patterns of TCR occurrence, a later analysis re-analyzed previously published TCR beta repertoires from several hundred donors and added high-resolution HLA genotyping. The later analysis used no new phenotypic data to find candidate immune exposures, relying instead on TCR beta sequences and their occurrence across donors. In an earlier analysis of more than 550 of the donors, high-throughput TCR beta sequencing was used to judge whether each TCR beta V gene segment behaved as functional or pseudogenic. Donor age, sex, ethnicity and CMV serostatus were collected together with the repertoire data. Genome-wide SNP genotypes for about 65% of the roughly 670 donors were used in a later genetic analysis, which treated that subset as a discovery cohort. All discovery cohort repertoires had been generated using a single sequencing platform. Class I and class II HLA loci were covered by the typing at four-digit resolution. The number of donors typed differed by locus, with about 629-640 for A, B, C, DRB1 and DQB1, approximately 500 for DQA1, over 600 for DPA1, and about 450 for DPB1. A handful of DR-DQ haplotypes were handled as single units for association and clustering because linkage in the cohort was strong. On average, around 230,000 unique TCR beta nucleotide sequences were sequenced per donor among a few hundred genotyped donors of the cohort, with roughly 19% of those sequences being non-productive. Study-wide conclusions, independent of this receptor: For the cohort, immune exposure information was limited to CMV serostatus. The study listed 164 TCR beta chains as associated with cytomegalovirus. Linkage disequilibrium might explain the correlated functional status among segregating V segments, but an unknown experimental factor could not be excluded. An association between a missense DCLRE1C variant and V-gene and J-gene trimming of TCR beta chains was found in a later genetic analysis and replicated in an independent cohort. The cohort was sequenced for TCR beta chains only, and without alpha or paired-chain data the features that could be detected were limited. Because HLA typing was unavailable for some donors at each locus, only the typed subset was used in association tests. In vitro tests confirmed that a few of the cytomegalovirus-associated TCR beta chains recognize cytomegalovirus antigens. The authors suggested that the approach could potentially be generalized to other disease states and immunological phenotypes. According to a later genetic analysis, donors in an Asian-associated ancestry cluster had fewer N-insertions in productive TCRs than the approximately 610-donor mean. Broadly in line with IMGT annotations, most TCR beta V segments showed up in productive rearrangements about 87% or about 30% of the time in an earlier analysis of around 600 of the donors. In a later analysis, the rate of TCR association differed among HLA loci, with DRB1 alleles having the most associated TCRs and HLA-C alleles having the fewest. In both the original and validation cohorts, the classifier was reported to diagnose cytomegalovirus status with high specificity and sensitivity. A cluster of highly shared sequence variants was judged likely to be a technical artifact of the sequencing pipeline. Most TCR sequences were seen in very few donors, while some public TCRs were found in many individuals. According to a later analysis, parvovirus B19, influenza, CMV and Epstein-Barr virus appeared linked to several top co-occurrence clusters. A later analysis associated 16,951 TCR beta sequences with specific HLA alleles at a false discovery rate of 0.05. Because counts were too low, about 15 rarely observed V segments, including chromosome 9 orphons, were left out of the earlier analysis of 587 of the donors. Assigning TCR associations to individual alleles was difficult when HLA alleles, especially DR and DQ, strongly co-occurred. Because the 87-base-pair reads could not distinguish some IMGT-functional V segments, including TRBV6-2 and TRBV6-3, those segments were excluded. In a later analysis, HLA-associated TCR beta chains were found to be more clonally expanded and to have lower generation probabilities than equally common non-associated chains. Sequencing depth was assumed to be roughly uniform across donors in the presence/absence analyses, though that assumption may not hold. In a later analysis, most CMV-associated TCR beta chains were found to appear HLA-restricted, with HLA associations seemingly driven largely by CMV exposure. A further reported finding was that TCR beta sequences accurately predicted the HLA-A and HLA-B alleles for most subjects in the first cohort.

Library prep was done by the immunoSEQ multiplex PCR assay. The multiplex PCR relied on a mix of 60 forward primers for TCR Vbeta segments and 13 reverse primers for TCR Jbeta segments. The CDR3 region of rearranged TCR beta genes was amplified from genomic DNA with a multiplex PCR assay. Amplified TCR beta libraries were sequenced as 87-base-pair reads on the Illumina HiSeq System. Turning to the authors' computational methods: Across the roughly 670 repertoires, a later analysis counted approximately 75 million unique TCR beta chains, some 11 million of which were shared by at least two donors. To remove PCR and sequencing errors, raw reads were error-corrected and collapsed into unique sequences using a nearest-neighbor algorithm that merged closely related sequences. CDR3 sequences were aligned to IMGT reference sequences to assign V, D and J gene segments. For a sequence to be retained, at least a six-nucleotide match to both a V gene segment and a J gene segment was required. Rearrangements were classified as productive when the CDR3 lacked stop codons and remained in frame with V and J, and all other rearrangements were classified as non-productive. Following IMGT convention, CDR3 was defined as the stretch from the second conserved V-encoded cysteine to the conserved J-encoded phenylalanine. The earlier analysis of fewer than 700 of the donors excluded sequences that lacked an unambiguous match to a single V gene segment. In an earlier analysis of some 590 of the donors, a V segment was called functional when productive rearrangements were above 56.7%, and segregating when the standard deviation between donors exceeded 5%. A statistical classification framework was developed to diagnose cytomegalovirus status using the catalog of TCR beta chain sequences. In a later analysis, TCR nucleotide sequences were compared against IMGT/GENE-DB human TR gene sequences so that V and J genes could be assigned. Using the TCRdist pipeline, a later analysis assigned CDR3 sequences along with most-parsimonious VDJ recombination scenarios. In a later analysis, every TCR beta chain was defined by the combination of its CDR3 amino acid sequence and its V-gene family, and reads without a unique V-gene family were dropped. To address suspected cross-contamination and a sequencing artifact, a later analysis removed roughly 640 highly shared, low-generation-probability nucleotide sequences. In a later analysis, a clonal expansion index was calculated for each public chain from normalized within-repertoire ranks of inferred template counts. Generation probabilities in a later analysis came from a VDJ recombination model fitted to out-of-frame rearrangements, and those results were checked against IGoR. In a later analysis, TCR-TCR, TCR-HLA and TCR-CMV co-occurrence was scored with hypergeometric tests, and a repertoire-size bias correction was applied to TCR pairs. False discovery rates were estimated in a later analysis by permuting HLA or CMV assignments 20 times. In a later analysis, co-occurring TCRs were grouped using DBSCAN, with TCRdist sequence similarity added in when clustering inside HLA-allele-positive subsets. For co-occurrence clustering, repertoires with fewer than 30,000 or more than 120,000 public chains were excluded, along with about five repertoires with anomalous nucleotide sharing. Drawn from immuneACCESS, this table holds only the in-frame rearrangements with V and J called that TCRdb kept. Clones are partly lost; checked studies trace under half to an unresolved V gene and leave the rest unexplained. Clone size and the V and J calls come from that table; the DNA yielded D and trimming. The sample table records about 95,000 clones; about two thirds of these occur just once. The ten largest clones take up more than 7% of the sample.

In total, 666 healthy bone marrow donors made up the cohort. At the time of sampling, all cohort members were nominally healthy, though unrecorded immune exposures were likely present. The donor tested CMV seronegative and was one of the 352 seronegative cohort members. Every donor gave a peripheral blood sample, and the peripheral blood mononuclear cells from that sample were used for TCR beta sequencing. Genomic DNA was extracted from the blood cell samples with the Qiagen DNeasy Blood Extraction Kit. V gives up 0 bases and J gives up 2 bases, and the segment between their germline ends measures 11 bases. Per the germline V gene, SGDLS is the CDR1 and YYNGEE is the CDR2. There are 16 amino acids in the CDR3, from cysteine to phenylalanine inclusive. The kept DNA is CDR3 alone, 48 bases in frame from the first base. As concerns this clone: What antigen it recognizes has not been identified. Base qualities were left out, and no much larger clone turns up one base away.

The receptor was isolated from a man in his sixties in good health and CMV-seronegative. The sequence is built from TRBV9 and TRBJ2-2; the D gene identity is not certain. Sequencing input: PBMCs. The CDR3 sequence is CASSVGSLPNTGELFF. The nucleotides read TGTGCCAGCAGCGTAGGGAGTTTGCCCAACACCGGGGAGCTGTTTTTT.